One and the same sample provided the 20 T cell receptor beta chains below, sequenced in a study of T cells in Graves' hyperthyroidism and ophthalmopathy. RNA transcripts gave rise to amplified TCR beta CDR3 regions. First-round RT-PCR of the TCR CDR3 relied on the HTBI primer set. TCRdb redid the calling of the multiplex PCR reads with MiXCR, one entry per CDR3 protein. The sample consists of nearly 600,000 distinct CDR3 sequences, approximately 14% of them appearing once. Sequencing used blood. These TCRs come from a woman in her 30s with Graves' hyperthyroidism that later progressed to Graves' ophthalmopathy.

CDR3 amino acids: CASSPPTSGRGNEQFF. Written as DNA, the CDR3 is TGTGCCAGCAGCCCCCCAACTAGCGGGAGAGGGAATGAGCAGTTCTTC. V and J are TRBV9 and TRBJ2-1; the match to TRBD2 covers 11 bases. The trim removed 4 bases at V and 7 bases at J, leaving 10 bases unmatched. Germline V gene lookup returns CDR1 SGDLS and CDR2 YYNGEE. The CDR3 contains 16 residues.

About this clonotype itself: This may be a read error, as it is one base from a much larger clone. The V gene is TRBV5-1, the J gene TRBJ2-7, with a tentative D call TRBD2 (6 bases). CDR3 size: 18 residues. The germline V and J ends were trimmed by 4 bases and 1 base, with 24 bases remaining between them. The germline V gene encodes CDR1 SGHRS and CDR2 YFSETQ. As DNA, the CDR3 is TGCGCCAGCAGCGGTGAGGCCGGGACTGGCGGCTATTCCTACGAGCAGTACTTC. Translated: CASSGEAGTGGYSYEQYF.

The sample holds many counts of this clonotype. The rearrangement joins TRBV18 to TRBJ1-1; the D gene is possibly TRBD1 (6 bases). Trimming removed 3 bases from V and 5 bases from J, with 10 bases in between. Germline V lookup: CDR1 KGHSH, CDR2 LQKENI. The CDR3 length is 13 residues. CDR3: CASSPDRRTEAFF. The CDR3 DNA reads as TGTGCCAGCTCACCGGACAGACGAACTGAAGCTTTCTTT. Full variable domain (outside the CDR3, taken from reference TRBV18 and TRBJ1-1): NAGVMQNPRHLVRRRGQEARLRCSPMKGHSHVYWYRQLPEEGLKFMVYLQKENIIDESGMPKERFSAEFPKEGPSILRIQQVVRGDSAAYFCASSPDRRTEAFFGQGTRLTVV.

In its sample, this clonotype was seen a few times. V gene TRBV4-1 combines with J gene TRBJ2-1, with 7 bases that match TRBD2. The CDR3 covers 16 residues. Per germline, CDR1 MGHRA and CDR2 YSYEKL. V lost 0 bases and J lost 9; bases outside the gene matches: 11. Written as DNA, the CDR3 is TGCGCCAGCAGCCAAGACCCAGCGGGAAGGGTAAGTGAGCAGTTCTTC. This gives the protein CASSQDPAGRVSEQFF.

This clonotype came up many times. The gene calls are TRBV4-2 and TRBJ2-1; D gene uncertain. V dropped 0 bases and J dropped 6 bases, with 15 bases sitting between them. Germline V gene sequence: CDR1 LGHNA, CDR2 YNFKEQ. The CDR3 has 16 amino acids. The CDR3 loop reads CASSQDRSLRLNEQFF. In DNA, the CDR3 is TGTGCCAGCAGCCAAGATAGGTCCCTACGACTCAATGAGCAGTTCTTC.

This clonotype was detected ten times or more. The chain has TRBV13 and TRBJ1-1; tentative D call: TRBD1 (6 bases). With 5 bases removed from V and 3 bases from J, the gap between germline ends came to 16 bases. Germline CDR1 is PRHDT and CDR2 is FYEKMQ (reference sequence). This CDR3 is 15 amino acids long. Here the CDR3 DNA reads TGTGCCAGCAGCACTCAACAGGGCAGGGACACTGAAGCTTTCTTT. It specifies CASSTQQGRDTEAFF.

This clonotype has ten or more counts. The chain recombines TRBV28 with TRBJ1-4, with 7 bases identical to TRBD1. Per the germline V gene, CDR1 is MDHEN and CDR2 is SYDVKM. The CDR3 is 15 amino acids. The junction had 13 bases not matched to a gene; V was cut back by 7 bases and J by 8 bases. CDR3 in DNA: TGTGCCAGCATGTTGAGACAGGGCCATCGGGAAAAACTGTTTTTT. Protein: CASMLRQGHREKLFF.

This clonotype has a handful of counts. V usage is TRBV6-1 and J usage is TRBJ1-6; D possibly corresponds to TRBD1 (6 bases). The CDR3 extends over 17 amino acids. Germline lookup yields CDR1 MNHNS and CDR2 SASEGT. The germline V and J ends were trimmed by 7 bases and 2 bases, with 18 bases remaining between them. CDR3 region: CASNPLQGETYNSPLHF. The CDR3 nucleotides are TGTGCCAGCAATCCCTTACAGGGCGAGACCTATAATTCACCCCTCCACTTT.

This clonotype has at least ten counts. V and J are TRBV19 and TRBJ1-5, with D possibly TRBD1 on 5 matching bases. This CDR3 contains 13 residues. Trimming removed 9 bases from V and 3 bases from J, with 12 bases in between. The germline V gene encodes CDR1 LNHDA and CDR2 SQIVND (reference sequence). For the CDR3, the DNA is TGTGCCAGCCAGAGACAGTCCAATCAGCCCCAGCATTTT. Amino acids: CASQRQSNQPQHF.

This clonotype was found many times. The V call is TRBV5-6, the J call TRBJ2-1; 7 bases fit TRBD1. Germline-derived CDR1 and CDR2 are SGHDT and YYEEEE. There are 15 residues in the CDR3. V dropped 2 bases and J dropped 4; count of bases not matched to a gene: 6. CDR3 protein: CASSLPYRGYNEQFF. The CDR3 DNA reads as TGTGCCAGCAGCTTACCTTACAGGGGTTACAATGAGCAGTTCTTC.

This clonotype occurred many times. The chain has TRBV12-5 and TRBJ2-5; the D gene is possibly TRBD1 (6 bases). Germline V CDR1 and CDR2: LGHNT, FRNRAP. The CDR3 has 14 amino acids. The V and J ends lost 6 bases and 3 bases respectively, with 14 bases between them. The CDR3 is CASGPVDSEETQYF. CDR3 in DNA: TGTGCTAGTGGCCCTGTGGACAGTGAAGAGACCCAGTACTTC.

This clonotype came up many times. The chain has TRBV12-3 or TRBV12-4 and TRBJ2-5, with 12 bases identical to TRBD2. The V segment lost 2 bases and the J segment 5 bases; nucleotides outside the gene matches: 12. The CDR3 length is 18 residues. The CDR3 loop reads CASSLRTSGARRPETQYF. Written as DNA, the CDR3 is TGTGCCAGCAGTTTACGGACTAGCGGGGCCCGGCGGCCCGAGACCCAGTACTTC.

As for this clonotype: A much larger clone differs from this one at a single base, so this may be a read error. The chain combines TRBV12-3 or TRBV12-4 with TRBJ2-3; D perhaps matches TRBD2 (6 bases). This CDR3 contains 12 residues. Here the CDR3 reads CAISLVGGTQYF. The CDR3 DNA reads as TGTGCCATCAGTTTGGTGGGGGGAACGCAGTATTTT.

This clonotype was seen many times. This chain uses TRBV29-1 with TRBJ2-1, with 7 bases lining up with TRBD1. Germline-derived CDR1 and CDR2 are SQVTM and ANQGSEA. The CDR3 runs 14 residues. V trimming: 2 bases; J trimming: 8 bases; junction bases outside the gene matches: 9. DNA of the CDR3: TGCAGCGTTGAACAGAGACAGGGTACGGATGAGCAGTTCTTC. The encoded protein is CSVEQRQGTDEQFF.

This clonotype was found a few times. The chain links TRBV5-1 to TRBJ2-3; 7 bases match TRBD1. This CDR3 spans 17 amino acids. The ends lost 3 bases at V and 8 bases at J; junction bases unmatched: 18. Germline loops: CDR1 SGHRS, CDR2 YFSETQ. The CDR3 nucleotides are TGCGCCAGCAGCTCGGGACAGATGGGTTCACAGATTGTTACGCAGTATTTT. Translated: CASSSGQMGSQIVTQYF.

Ten or more counts support this clonotype. Compared with germline, one end of the junction differs, possibly owing to a read error. The chain couples TRBV7-2 to TRBJ2-7; 9 bases map to TRBD2. CDR1 and CDR2 (germline): SGHTA, FQGNSA. The CDR3 loop spans 16 amino acids. The CDR3 DNA reads as TGTGCCACCAGCCTAGCGGGGAGCCTCGATCACTACGAGCAGTACTTC. This sequence encodes CATSLAGSLDHYEQYF.

This clonotype was seen repeatedly, ten times or more. This sequence joins TRBV5-1 and TRBJ2-1; TRBD2 aligns across 7 bases. The CDR3 totals 14 residues. Germline CDR1 and CDR2: SGHRS and YFSETQ. Unmatched junction bases numbered 1, after V lost 1 base and J lost 3 bases. The CDR3 sequence is CASSLPSGYNEQFF. The CDR3 coding sequence is TGCGCCAGCAGCTTGCCTAGCGGCTACAATGAGCAGTTCTTC. Supplemented by reference TRBV5-1 and TRBJ2-1, the full variable domain reads KAGVTQTPRYLIKTRGQQVTLSCSPISGHRSVSWYQQTPGQGLQFLFEYFSETQRNKGNFPGRFSGRQFSNSRSEMNVSTLELGDSALYLCASSLPSGYNEQFFGPGTRLTVL.

The chain couples TRBV20-1 to TRBJ2-7; D could derive from TRBD1 or TRBD2 (7 bases each). From germline, CDR1 is DFQATT and CDR2 SNEGSKA (reference sequence). The CDR3 has 20 amino acids. The V end lost 2 bases, the J end lost 0 bases, and 29 bases lay between the germline ends. CDR3 sequence (DNA): TGCAGTGCTAGACAGGGGCCCCCAGGGGGTAGCGGGCCTTTCTCCTACGAGCAGTACTTC. Translated, it gives CSARQGPPGGSGPFSYEQYF.

In its sample, this clonotype was seen a few times. This chain links TRBV9 with TRBJ2-3; 10 nucleotides align to TRBD2. V trimming: 0 bases; J trimming: 4 bases; junction bases outside the gene matches: 8. CDR1 and CDR2 (germline): SGDLS, YYNGEE. The CDR3 runs to 17 residues. The chain's CDR3 is CASSVGALAGEPDTQYF. The CDR3 DNA reads as TGTGCCAGCAGCGTAGGAGCCCTAGCGGGAGAACCAGATACGCAGTATTTT.

The chain has TRBV30 and TRBJ2-7; TRBD1 matches at 10 bases. The germline V gene encodes CDR1 GTSNPN and CDR2 SVGIG (reference sequence). V was clipped by 0 bases and J by 5 bases; unmatched bases: 4. CDR3 size: 14 residues. The CDR3 DNA reads as TGTGCCTGGAGTGTACTAGGACAGGGGGACGAGCAGTACTTC. Protein: CAWSVLGQGDEQYF.